This T cell receptor (beta chain) was profiled in a study of blood T cell repertoires in COVID-19. Study-wide context: The United States, Italy and Spain were the sources of the acute and convalescent COVID-19 samples.

Seattle's enrolled individuals joined amid active infection and were then monitored longitudinally. CDR1 is SGDLS, CDR2 YYNGEE, per germline. This CDR3 has 13 amino acids. The V end lost 4 bases, the J end lost 4 bases, and 11 bases lay between the germline ends. Here immunoSEQ multiplex PCR was the method, and the copy in TCRdb shows in-frame clones only, minus some. The data contain some 390,000 clones, approximately 89% of them singletons. The sequenced sample was peripheral blood. The rearrangement links TRBV9 to TRBJ1-1; no reliable D call. The clonotype was recovered from a woman aged 40 to 49 with COVID-19, enrolled during active disease. CDR3 in amino acids: CASSLRGFTEAFF. The CDR3 DNA is TGTGCCAGCAGCCTTAGAGGGTTCACTGAAGCTTTCTTT.